This entry lists 30 T cell receptor beta chains sequenced from one sample in a study of T cells expressing NK-cell markers. TCRdb reprocessed the 5' RACE reads; each CDR3 protein has one entry and no DNA is given. The sample table sets out some 500,000 distinct CDR3 sequences. The sequenced material came from blood T cells: a sorted CD56 or NKG2C T cell subset, CD4+ or CD8+ T cells, or bulk PBMC T cells (not recorded which). These receptor sequences come from a woman in her forties or fifties in good health.

The chain carries TRBV7-7 and TRBJ2-5. CDR3 length: 13 residues. In germline, CDR1 is SSHAT, CDR2 FNYEAQ (reference sequence). The chain's CDR3 is CASSLLVVETQYF.

The V gene is TRBV10-3, the J gene TRBJ2-1. The CDR3 sequence is 15 residues long. Germline loops: CDR1 ENHRY, CDR2 SYGVKD. CDR3 region: CAISDDQKPYNEQFF.

V usage is TRBV6-5 and J usage is TRBJ2-3; TCRdb reports TRBD2, a call that lacks DNA to check it against. The CDR3 spans 13 residues. The germline CDR1 and CDR2 sequences are MNHEY and SVGAGI. The CDR3 loop reads CASRATREDTQYF.

V is TRBV7-8 and J is TRBJ1-1; TCRdb calls TRBD1, which cannot be checked without DNA. The germline V gene encodes CDR1 SGHVS and CDR2 FQNEAQ. The CDR3 loop spans 16 amino acids. The chain's CDR3 is CASSSRRGQGWTEAFF.

This sequence joins TRBV3-1 and TRBJ1-2; TCRdb's D gene call, TRBD1, goes unchecked for lack of DNA. CDR3 length equals 15 residues. CDR1 is LGHDT, CDR2 YNNKEL, per germline (reference sequence). The CDR3: CASSQDRGREHGYTF.

V gene TRBV3-1 combines with J gene TRBJ2-2; TCRdb calls TRBD2, which cannot be checked without DNA. There are 16 residues in the CDR3. The germline gives CDR1 LGHDT, CDR2 YNNKEL (reference sequence). The CDR3 spells CASSLGPGGNTGELFF.

This sequence joins TRBV7-2 and TRBJ2-2; there is no DNA to check the TCRdb D call of TRBD2. CDR1 SGHTA and CDR2 FQGNSA come from the germline V gene. The CDR3 has 17 amino acids. The CDR3 reads CASSLSSGPPNTGELFF.

The CDR3 loop reads CASSVGWKNTEAFF. The rearrangement links TRBV9 to TRBJ1-1. Germline CDR1 is SGDLS and CDR2 is YYNGEE. The length of the CDR3 is 14 residues.

V is TRBV20-1 and J is TRBJ2-7. The CDR3 has 15 residues. From germline, CDR1 is DFQATT and CDR2 SNEGSKA (reference sequence). The CDR3 protein is CSARASGRAPYEQYF.

CDR3 loop: CASSLSGGVNIQYF. The J gene is TRBJ2-4, the V gene TRBV5-1; TCRdb returns TRBD2, unconfirmable since there is no DNA. This CDR3 comprises 14 residues. Per the germline V gene, CDR1 is SGHRS and CDR2 is YFSETQ.

This rearrangement joins TRBV7-2 to TRBJ1-3. Germline CDR1 is SGHTA and CDR2 is FQGNSA. The CDR3 covers 15 residues. The CDR3 region is CASSFGWGTGNTIYF.

The rearrangement links TRBV19 to TRBJ1-1. The CDR3 loop spans 14 amino acids. Per germline, CDR1 LNHDA and CDR2 SQIVND (reference sequence). This chain's CDR3 is CASKESQLNTEAFF.

The chain couples TRBV11-1 to TRBJ2-2; TCRdb calls TRBD1, which cannot be checked without DNA. CDR1 and CDR2 (germline): SGHAT, FQDESV (reference sequence). This CDR3 has 14 amino acids. The CDR3 spells CASSLGQGVGELFF.

This chain links TRBV20-1 with TRBJ2-2; the D call from TCRdb, TRBD2, cannot be confirmed without DNA. The CDR3 contains 13 residues. CDR1 is DFQATT, CDR2 SNEGSKA, per germline (reference sequence). CDR3 region: CSLRRLAGGELFF.

CDR3 region: CASISGWERPFF. The chain carries TRBV12-3 or TRBV12-4 and TRBJ2-1; TCRdb gives TRBD2 as the D gene, but with no DNA this cannot be confirmed. The CDR3 is 12 amino acids.

The chain is built from TRBV5-4 and TRBJ1-1. The CDR3 spans 11 residues. Germline V gene data show CDR1 as SGHNT and CDR2 as YYREEE (reference sequence). The CDR3 spells CASSFEGLAFF.

The V and J genes are TRBV5-1 and TRBJ2-3; TCRdb's D call, TRBD2, is unchecked because there is no DNA. The germline gives CDR1 SGHRS, CDR2 YFSETQ. This CDR3 spans 15 amino acids. Here the CDR3 reads CASSLVPGGSDTQYF.

This chain uses TRBV12-3 or TRBV12-4 with TRBJ2-5; as DNA is missing, the TRBD1 call by TCRdb cannot be tested. This CDR3 contains 19 residues. The CDR3 reads CASSFSHASDREPGETQYF.

V is TRBV29-1 and J is TRBJ2-3; TCRdb gives TRBD1 as the D gene, but with no DNA this cannot be confirmed. Germline V lookup: CDR1 SQVTM, CDR2 ANQGSEA. The CDR3 has 14 residues. CDR3 amino acids: CSVPVGQVRDTQYF.

The genes are TRBV11-2 and TRBJ2-5. CDR3 length: 14 amino acids. CDR1 SGHAT and CDR2 FQNNGV come from the germline V gene. The CDR3 loop reads CASSGYREVGTQYF. Combining the CDR3 with reference TRBV11-2 and TRBJ2-5 gives the whole variable domain EAGVAQSPRYKIIEKRQSVAFWCNPISGHATLYWYQQILGQGPKLLIQFQNNGVVDDSQLPKDRFSAERLKGVDSTLKIQPAKLEDSAVYLCASSGYREVGTQYFGPGTRLLVL.

The chain is built from TRBV5-1 and TRBJ2-1; TCRdb gives TRBD2 as the D gene, but with no DNA this cannot be confirmed. The CDR3 totals 15 residues. Germline CDR1 SGHRS, CDR2 YFSETQ. CDR3 protein: CASSLSRGGLDEQFF.

The chain joins TRBV5-1 to TRBJ1-2. Per germline, CDR1 SGHRS and CDR2 YFSETQ. The CDR3 runs to 15 residues. Here the CDR3 reads CASSLGEGSVYGYTF.

The V call is TRBV6-2 or TRBV6-3, the J call TRBJ2-1; with no DNA, the TCRdb D assignment of TRBD1 cannot be verified. Per germline, CDR1 MNHEY and CDR2 SVGEGT. This CDR3 is built from 14 residues. CDR3 region: CASLKFGGYNEQFF.

The rearrangement joins TRBV7-9 to TRBJ2-7; TCRdb names TRBD1, which stays unverified in the absence of DNA. Germline-derived CDR1 and CDR2 are SEHNR and FQNEAQ (reference sequence). The CDR3 runs 18 residues. The CDR3 sequence is CASSLGGVSGQRGYEQYF.

This sequence joins TRBV7-9 and TRBJ2-1; lacking DNA, the TRBD2 call made by TCRdb goes unchecked. This CDR3 spans 17 amino acids. CDR1 SEHNR and CDR2 FQNEAQ come from the germline V gene (reference sequence). CDR3 sequence reads: CASSLVLTSGDYNEQFF.

V and J are TRBV5-1 and TRBJ2-1; TCRdb returns TRBD2, unconfirmable since there is no DNA. Germline V gives CDR1 SGHRS, CDR2 YFSETQ. CDR3 size: 12 residues. CDR3: CASGGGGPEQFF.

V and J are TRBV7-2 and TRBJ2-4; the TCRdb D gene call, TRBD2, has no DNA to confirm it. The CDR3 sequence is 15 residues long. CDR1 is SGHTA and CDR2 is FQGNSA in the germline V gene. The CDR3 loop reads CASSLSGRAEDIQYF.

The rearrangement joins TRBV7-2 to TRBJ1-1; TCRdb returns TRBD1, unconfirmable since there is no DNA. The CDR3 covers 13 residues. Germline V gives CDR1 SGHTA, CDR2 FQGNSA. The CDR3 spells CASSLAGQLKAFF. Using reference TRBV7-2 and TRBJ1-1 for the parts outside the CDR3, the full variable domain is GAGVSQSPSNKVTEKGKDVELRCDPISGHTALYWYRQSLGQGLEFLIYFQGNSAPDKSGLPSDRFSAERTGGSVSTLTIQRTQQEDSAVYLCASSLAGQLKAFFGQGTRLTVV.

The gene calls are TRBV6-5 and TRBJ2-7; TCRdb's D call of TRBD1 is untestable without DNA. Germline V gene data show CDR1 as MNHEY and CDR2 as SVGAGI. The CDR3 has 14 amino acids. The CDR3 protein is CATMGQPTGYEQYF.

The V call is TRBV12-3 or TRBV12-4, the J call TRBJ2-1; the D call of TRBD2 rests on TCRdb alone, since no DNA is present to check it. CDR3 length: 14 residues. The CDR3 region is CASKASGAYNEQFF.